This T cell receptor beta chain was captured in a study of PD-1 blockade in classical Hodgkin lymphoma. Findings and limits, study-wide: Patients with an early start, nivolumab under 1 year after ASCT, were excluded.

Germline CDR1 GTSNPN, CDR2 SVGIG (reference sequence). The CDR3 spans 14 residues. V was trimmed by 0 bases and J by 5 bases, leaving 13 bases between them. This clone was detected only a few times. No antigen is known for it. TCRdb's table, derived via immunoSEQ multiplex PCR, lists solely in-frame clones and lacks some. The repertoire has approximately 25,000 clones, 65% to 80% of them found once; the top ten carry just under 2.5%. With no exception, relapse followed autologous stem cell transplantation in all patients, and brentuximab vedotin exposure varied. CD4+ T cells were purified from thawed PBMCs by magnetic negative selection.

The sample was CD4+ T cells from blood, taken at baseline. The rearrangement uses TRBV30 and TRBJ1-2, with D unresolved. The TCR comes from a human donor with classical Hodgkin lymphoma. The CDR3: CAWSVTLVAYGYTF. CDR3 sequence (DNA): TGTGCCTGGAGTGTGACGTTAGTGGCGTATGGCTACACCTTC.